This T cell receptor beta chain comes out of a study of cytomegalovirus exposure and HLA in healthy donors. General study points: An analysis that came later showed most CMV-associated TCR beta chains appearing HLA-restricted. Among TCR beta chains, those listed as cytomegalovirus-associated numbered some 160. Cytomegalovirus status was reportedly diagnosed by the classifier with high specificity and sensitivity. As confirmed in vitro, three CMV-associated chains were specific for CMV antigens.

This clone has just a few counts. Its target is unknown. The PCR contained 60 Vbeta and 13 Jbeta primers. Generated by immunoSEQ multiplex PCR, the TCRdb table keeps only in-frame clones and is missing some. The data show more than 90,000 clones, 70% to 85% seen once. Trimming cost V 6 bases and J 0 bases, with 17 bases left between them. CDR3 length: 16 residues. CDR1 MGHDK and CDR2 SYGVNS come from the germline V gene. The rearrangement joins TRBV25-1 to TRBJ1-1; a weak D match, TRBD1 (5 bases). This receptor was taken from a woman aged 45-59 years in good health and CMV-seropositive. Sequencing was carried out using PBMCs. Here the CDR3 reads CASSGGGALLNTEAFF. CDR3 DNA sequence: TGTGCCAGCAGCGGGGGGGGTGCTCTATTGAACACTGAAGCTTTCTTT.